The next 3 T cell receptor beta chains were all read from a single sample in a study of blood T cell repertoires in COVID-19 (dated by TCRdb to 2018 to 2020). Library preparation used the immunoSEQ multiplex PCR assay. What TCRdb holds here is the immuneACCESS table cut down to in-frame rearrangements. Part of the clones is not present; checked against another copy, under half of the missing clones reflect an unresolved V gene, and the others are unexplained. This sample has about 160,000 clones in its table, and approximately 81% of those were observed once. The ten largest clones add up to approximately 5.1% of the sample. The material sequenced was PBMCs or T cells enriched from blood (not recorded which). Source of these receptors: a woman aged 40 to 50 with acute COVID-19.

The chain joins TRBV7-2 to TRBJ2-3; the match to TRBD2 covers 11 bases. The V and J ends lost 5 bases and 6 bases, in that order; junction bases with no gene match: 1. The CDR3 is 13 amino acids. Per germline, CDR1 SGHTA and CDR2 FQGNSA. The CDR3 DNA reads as TGTGCCAGCAGCCGGACTAGCGGGGATACGCAGTATTTT. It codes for CASSRTSGDTQYF. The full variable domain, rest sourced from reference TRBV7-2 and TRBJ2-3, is GAGVSQSPSNKVTEKGKDVELRCDPISGHTALYWYRQSLGQGLEFLIYFQGNSAPDKSGLPSDRFSAERTGGSVSTLTIQRTQQEDSAVYLCASSRTSGDTQYFGPGTRLTVL.

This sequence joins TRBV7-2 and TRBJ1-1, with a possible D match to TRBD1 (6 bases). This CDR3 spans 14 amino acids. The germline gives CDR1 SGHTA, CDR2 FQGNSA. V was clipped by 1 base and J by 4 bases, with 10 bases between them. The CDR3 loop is CASSLEQGSTEAFF. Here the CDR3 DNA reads TGTGCCAGCAGCTTAGAGCAGGGGTCCACTGAAGCTTTCTTT.

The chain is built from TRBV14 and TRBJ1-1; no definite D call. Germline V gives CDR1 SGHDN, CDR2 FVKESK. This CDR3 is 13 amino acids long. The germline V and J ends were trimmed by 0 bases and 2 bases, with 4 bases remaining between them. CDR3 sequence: CASSQELNTEAFF. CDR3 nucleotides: TGTGCCAGCAGCCAAGAACTCAACACTGAAGCTTTCTTT.